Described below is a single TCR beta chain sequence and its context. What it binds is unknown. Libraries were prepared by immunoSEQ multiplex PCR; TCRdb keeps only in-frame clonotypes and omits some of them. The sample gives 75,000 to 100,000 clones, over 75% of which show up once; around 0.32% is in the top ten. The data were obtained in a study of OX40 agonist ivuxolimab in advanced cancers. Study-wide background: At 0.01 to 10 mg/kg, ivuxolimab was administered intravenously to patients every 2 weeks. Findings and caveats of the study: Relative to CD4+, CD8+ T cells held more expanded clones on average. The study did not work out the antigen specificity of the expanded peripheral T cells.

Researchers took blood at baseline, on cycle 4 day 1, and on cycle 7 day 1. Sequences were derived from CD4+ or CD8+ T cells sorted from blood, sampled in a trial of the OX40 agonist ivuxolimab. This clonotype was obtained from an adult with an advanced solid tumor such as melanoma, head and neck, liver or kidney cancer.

CDR3 amino acids: CASSLVAGSTTGELFF. CDR3 sequence (DNA): TGTGCCAGCAGCTTAGTTGCGGGGTCCACCACCGGGGAGCTGTTTTTT. The rearrangement uses TRBV11-3 and TRBJ2-2, with D perhaps TRBD2 (6 bases). CDR1 and CDR2 (germline): SGHNT, YENEEA. The CDR3 totals 16 residues. The ends were cut back, 1 base at V and 4 bases at J, with 13 bases in the middle. Together with reference TRBV11-3 and TRBJ2-2, the CDR3 gives the full variable domain: EAGVVQSPRYKIIEKKQPVAFWCNPISGHNTLYWYLQNLGQGPELLIRYENEEAVDDSQLPKDRFSAERLKGVDSTLKIQPAELGDSAVYLCASSLVAGSTTGELFFGEGSRLTVL.